Listed here are 19 T cell receptor beta chains from one sample, sequenced in a study of T cell responses to AZD1222 COVID-19 vaccine. Assay: immunoSEQ multiplex PCR; the TCRdb copy retains only in-frame clones and omits some. The sample consists of roughly 150,000 clones, 90% of them appearing once. The sample was peripheral blood, taken on day 0 of AZD1222 vaccination. These receptors originate from an adult in good health.

The gene calls are TRBV6-2 or TRBV6-3 and TRBJ1-4; no reliable D call. The V gene lost 2 bases and the J gene lost 6 bases, with 10 bases spanning the gap. The CDR3 loop spans 14 amino acids. Germline V CDR1 and CDR2: MNHEY, SVGEGT. Written as DNA, the CDR3 is TGTGCCAGCAGTTACACTCGGGGATATGAAAAACTGTTTTTT. Its protein product is CASSYTRGYEKLFF.

V usage is TRBV12-3 or TRBV12-4 and J usage is TRBJ1-1; no clear D gene. This CDR3 contains 12 residues. Trimming shortened V by 3 bases and J by 5 bases, and 7 bases separated the two germline ends. CDR3 residues: CASSLMGTEAFF. CDR3 coding DNA: TGTGCCAGCAGTTTGATGGGGACTGAAGCTTTCTTT.

The chain employs TRBV6-5 and TRBJ1-1, with TRBD1 matching 7 bases. There are 14 residues in the CDR3. Germline V gene lookup returns CDR1 MNHEY and CDR2 SVGAGI. V was clipped by 7 bases and J by 5 bases; unmatched bases: 10. The CDR3 spells CASTEGGVRTEAFF. In nucleotides, the CDR3 is TGTGCCAGCACCGAAGGGGGCGTTAGGACTGAAGCTTTCTTT.

In this sample, this clone turned up once. V is TRBV7-3 and J is TRBJ2-3; D might be TRBD2 (5 bases). The CDR3 has 14 residues. Germline V lookup: CDR1 SGHTA, CDR2 FQGTGA. The ends were cut back, 0 bases at V and 7 bases at J, with 11 bases in the middle. The CDR3 DNA is TGTGCCAGCAGCTTAACCGGGGAGATTAATACGCAGTATTTT. Translated: CASSLTGEINTQYF.

This clone appeared a single time. This chain connects TRBV6-2 or TRBV6-3 to TRBJ1-4; 10 bases map to TRBD1. The CDR3 sequence is 15 residues long. From germline, CDR1 is MNHEY and CDR2 SVGEGT. The V and J ends lost 6 bases and 8 bases, in that order; junction bases with no gene match: 9. The CDR3 sequence: CASSPPGQGWEKLFF. The DNA of the CDR3 is TGTGCCAGCAGCCCACCGGGACAGGGGTGGGAAAAACTGTTTTTT.

The V and J genes are TRBV9 and TRBJ1-2; 7 bases agree with TRBD1. The length of the CDR3 is 15 residues. With 4 bases clipped from V and 4 bases from J, the junction kept 10 bases outside the gene matches. Germline assignment: CDR1 SGDLS and CDR2 YYNGEE. CDR3 loop: CASSPTGNAGYGYTF. The CDR3 DNA is TGTGCCAGCAGCCCGACAGGGAACGCTGGCTATGGCTACACCTTC.

This chain uses TRBV11-3 with TRBJ1-1; possibly TRBD1 for D (5 bases). The germline CDR1 and CDR2 sequences are SGHNT and YENEEA. The germline V and J ends were trimmed by 3 bases and 4 bases, with 12 bases remaining between them. The CDR3 extends over 14 amino acids. CDR3 nucleotides: TGTGCCAGCAGCTTGGGAGGGGTGGGCACTGAAGCTTTCTTT. It is translated as CASSLGGVGTEAFF. Complete variable domain (other parts from reference TRBV11-3 and TRBJ1-1): EAGVVQSPRYKIIEKKQPVAFWCNPISGHNTLYWYLQNLGQGPELLIRYENEEAVDDSQLPKDRFSAERLKGVDSTLKIQPAELGDSAVYLCASSLGGVGTEAFFGQGTRLTVV.

The chain employs TRBV6-5 and TRBJ2-1; TRBD2 matches 9 bases. The V segment lost 6 bases and the J segment 5 bases; nucleotides outside the gene matches: 8. The length of the CDR3 is 15 residues. Germline lookup yields CDR1 MNHEY and CDR2 SVGAGI. The CDR3 here is CASSISGRSNNEQFF. The CDR3 bases are TGTGCCAGCAGCATAAGCGGGAGGTCTAACAATGAGCAGTTCTTC.

This rearrangement joins TRBV5-6 to TRBJ1-6; 12 bases line up with TRBD1. The germline V gene has CDR1 SGHDT and CDR2 YYEEEE. The V segment lost 4 bases and the J segment 8 bases; nucleotides outside the gene matches: 4. This CDR3 comprises 15 residues. CDR3 nucleotides: TGTGCCAGCAGCGGGGGACAGGGGGCTTATTCACCCCTCCACTTT. Protein product: CASSGGQGAYSPLHF.

This sequence joins TRBV10-3 and TRBJ1-5; D unresolved. Per germline, CDR1 ENHRY and CDR2 SYGVKD. Between the trimmed V and J ends, which lost 2 bases and 3 bases, there was a span of 14 bases. This CDR3 comprises 16 residues. The CDR3 region has the DNA TGTGCCATCAGTGAGCTGATGGCAGTAGCCAATCAGCCCCAGCATTTT. Translating it yields CAISELMAVANQPQHF.

The V and J genes are TRBV7-9 and TRBJ2-4; 7 bases are a match to TRBD1. Trimming took 5 bases from V and 9 from J; bases not matched to a gene: 7. Looked up from germline, CDR1 is SEHNR and CDR2 is FQNEAQ (reference sequence). The CDR3 runs 13 residues. The CDR3 DNA reads TGTGCCAGCAGCCCCGGGACAGCCCCCATTCAGTACTTC. Protein product: CASSPGTAPIQYF.

The rearrangement uses TRBV10-3 and TRBJ1-2; D possibly corresponds to TRBD1 (5 bases). Trimming shortened V by 3 bases and J by 8 bases, and 10 bases separated the two germline ends. CDR3 length: 12 residues. The germline gives CDR1 ENHRY, CDR2 SYGVKD. Here the CDR3 reads CAISDLGDGYTF. The CDR3 bases are TGTGCCATCAGTGATTTAGGGGACGGCTACACCTTC.

This chain uses TRBV25-1 with TRBJ2-2; 7 bases align to TRBD1. The V gene end was trimmed by 8 bases and the J gene end by 0 bases; junction bases not matched to a gene: 3. Looked up from germline, CDR1 is MGHDK and CDR2 is SYGVNS. The CDR3 runs 14 residues. The CDR3 region is CASSDRSNTGELFF. The CDR3 DNA reads as TGTGCCAGCTCGGACAGGTCGAACACCGGGGAGCTGTTTTTT.

The chain has TRBV4-2 and TRBJ2-2, with 8 bases that match TRBD1. The CDR3 has 16 residues. V was clipped by 1 base and J by 7 bases; unmatched bases: 8. Germline V gene data show CDR1 as LGHNA and CDR2 as YNFKEQ. The CDR3 bases are TGTGCCAGCAGCCAAGGTATCCAGGGGGCGTACGGGGAGCTGTTTTTT. It encodes CASSQGIQGAYGELFF.

The V and J genes are TRBV7-2 and TRBJ1-2; D call uncertain. The CDR3 spans 14 residues. Germline V gene data show CDR1 as SGHTA and CDR2 as FQGNSA. V shed 5 bases and J shed 4 bases, with 14 bases lying between them. The CDR3 is CASSPQDRPYGYTF. In DNA, the CDR3 is TGTGCCAGCAGCCCCCAGGACCGCCCCTATGGCTACACCTTC.

The chain uses TRBV6-5 and TRBJ2-7; the D gene could be TRBD1 or TRBD2 (5 bases each). V shed 5 bases and J shed 0 bases, with 11 bases lying between them. This CDR3 spans 14 amino acids. Germline CDR1 and CDR2: MNHEY and SVGAGI. This CDR3 is CASSPGPISYEQYF. Here the CDR3 DNA reads TGTGCCAGCAGTCCGGGGCCTATCTCCTACGAGCAGTACTTC.

The chain uses TRBV28 and TRBJ2-3; 7 bases align to TRBD1. The CDR3 is 14 amino acids. Germline V CDR1 and CDR2: MDHEN, SYDVKM. V shed 6 bases and J 2 bases; nucleotides not matched to a gene: 5. The CDR3 sequence is CASRKTGSTDTQYF. The CDR3 DNA reads as TGTGCCAGCAGGAAGACAGGGTCCACAGATACGCAGTATTTT.

The J gene is TRBJ1-2, the V gene TRBV4-1, with 7 bases fitting TRBD1. CDR1 and CDR2 from the germline V gene are MGHRA and YSYEKL. V was clipped by 4 bases and J by 0 bases; unmatched bases: 11. The CDR3 is 17 residues long. The CDR3 bases are TGCGCCAGCAGCCTCGTAACCAGGGACAGACCTAACTATGGCTACACCTTC. As protein: CASSLVTRDRPNYGYTF.

J is TRBJ2-1 and V is TRBV7-6; 7 bases line up with TRBD2. The CDR3 has 14 residues. CDR1 SGHVS and CDR2 FNYEAQ come from the germline V gene. Losses at the gene ends were 6 bases for V and 0 bases for J; bases not matched to a gene: 2. This CDR3 reads CASRPSGSYNEQFF. For the CDR3, the DNA is TGTGCCAGCAGGCCTAGCGGCTCCTACAATGAGCAGTTCTTC.